The clone carrying this T cell receptor (beta chain) was recorded a few times. Its antigen is not identified. Scientists amplified the TCR beta CDR3 regions from RNA transcripts. Second-round multiplex PCR followed a first-round RT-PCR using HTBI primers. TCRdb independently ran MiXCR on the multiplex PCR reads; one entry per CDR3 protein. The sample consists of more than 150,000 distinct CDR3 sequences, approximately 38% of them appearing once. The data belong to a study of Graves' ophthalmopathy and Graves' hyperthyroidism. Study-level information: Ahead of any treatment, peripheral blood was obtained at the initial diagnosis. Study-wide results and limits: Researchers report that a 13-signature model separated ophthalmopathy from stable hyperthyroidism, posting roughly 90% sensitivity and about 80% specificity. Blood samples also showed most expanded thyroid clonotypes exceeding 0.001 frequency.

V lost 2 bases and J 6 bases, leaving 17 bases between the germline ends. CDR3 length: 16 amino acids. In germline, CDR1 is DFQATT, CDR2 SNEGSKA (reference sequence). Excluded: other autoimmune disease, uncontrolled infection, pregnancy or lactation. The chain recombines TRBV20-1 with TRBJ1-6; D unclear. This clonotype originated in a woman aged 40 to 55 with Graves' ophthalmopathy. The material sequenced was peripheral blood. The CDR3: CSARSAAGVTNSPLHF. The DNA for the CDR3 is TGCAGTGCTAGATCGGCAGCCGGTGTCACTAATTCACCCCTCCACTTT.